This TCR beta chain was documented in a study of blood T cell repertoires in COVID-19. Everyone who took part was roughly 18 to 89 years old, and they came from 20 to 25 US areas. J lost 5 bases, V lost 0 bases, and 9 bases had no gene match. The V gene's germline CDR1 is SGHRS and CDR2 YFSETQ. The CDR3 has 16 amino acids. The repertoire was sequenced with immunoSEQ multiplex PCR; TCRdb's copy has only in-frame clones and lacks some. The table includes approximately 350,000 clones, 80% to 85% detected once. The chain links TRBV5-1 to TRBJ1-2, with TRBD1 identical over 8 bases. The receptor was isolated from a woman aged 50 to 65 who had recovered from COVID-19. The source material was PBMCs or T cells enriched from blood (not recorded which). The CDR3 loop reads CASSLDTGGSVYGYTF. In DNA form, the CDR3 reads TGCGCCAGCAGCTTGGATACAGGGGGATCGGTATATGGCTACACCTTC.